This entry describes one T cell receptor beta chain. Its matching antigen is unknown. At one boundary the junction diverges from the germline segment, which might be a read error. This entry belongs to a study of cytomegalovirus exposure and HLA in healthy donors. At the level of the study: HLA-typed donors were the source of around 85 million unique TCRs held in an early data release. Study-level results: Cytomegalovirus-associated TCR beta chains were listed, numbering around 150. There were a few CMV-associated chains whose specificity for CMV antigens was confirmed in vitro.

The CDR3 consists of 17 residues. CDR1 and CDR2 from the germline V gene are SEHNR and FQNEAQ (reference sequence). PCR involved 60 Vbeta and 13 Jbeta primers. The repertoire was sequenced with immunoSEQ multiplex PCR; TCRdb's copy has only in-frame clones and lacks some. The sample has approximately 200,000 clones, roughly 84% seen once; the top ten hold 1% to 1.5%. Source material: PBMCs. This TCR derives from a human donor in good health. The chain carries TRBV7-9 and TRBJ2-7; 8 bases align to TRBD1. CDR3 protein: CSSSLGVFGQGVHEQYF. Here the CDR3 DNA reads TGTTCCAGCAGCTTAGGGGTCTTCGGACAGGGAGTACACGAGCAGTACTTC.